These T cell receptor beta chains were read from a single sample in a study of identical twins. One entry per CDR3 protein, called by TCRdb with MiXCR from the 5' RACE reads. The table includes 500,000 or so distinct CDR3 sequences, approximately 22% detected once. The data also belong to a second study, concerning T cells expressing NK-cell markers.

Sample: CD4+ T cells sorted from blood. Receptors originate from a woman under 30 in good health. The CDR3 runs from the conserved cysteine through the conserved F or W. D genes are given only for firm matches. Size is omitted from some rows. Given values are once, few, many or a class for expanded clones.

NA	TRBV7-9	NA	TRBJ1-3	TGTGCCAGCAGCCCGGACTTCCCCAGCTCTGGAAACACCATATATTTT	CASSPDFPSSGNTIYF
NA	TRBV10-2	NA	TRBJ2-2	TGCGCCAGCAGGGCCCATCAGGGGTGGACCGGGGAGCTGTTTTTT	CASRAHQGWTGELFF
NA	TRBV6-1	NA	TRBJ1-2	TGTGCCAGCAGTAGGGGGGCAGAAAACTATGGCTACACCTTC	CASSRGAENYGYTF
NA	TRBV5-5	NA	TRBJ2-3	TGTGCCAGCAGCATAGGAGGGGGTCTAGATACGCAGTATTTT	CASSIGGGLDTQYF
NA	TRBV7-9	few	TRBJ1-2	TGTGCCAGCAGCTTAAATCAGGGCTATGGCTACACCTTC	CASSLNQGYGYTF
TRBD2	TRBV4-3	few	TRBJ2-1	TGCGCCAGCAGCCCTAGCGGGAGGGCCAGTTGGTATGAGCAGTTCTTC	CASSPSGRASWYEQFF
TRBD2	TRBV7-9	NA	TRBJ2-1	TGTGCCAGCAGCCGCAGCCTCGCGGGAGAGGGAAATGAGCAGTTCTTC	CASSRSLAGEGNEQFF
TRBD1	TRBV27	few	TRBJ2-7	TGTGCCAGCAGTCTAACCGCCGGGGACAGTACCTACGAGCAGTACTTC	CASSLTAGDSTYEQYF
NA	TRBV19	NA	TRBJ1-5	TGTGCCAGTAGTTCACAGGGTGCAGGGAATCAGCCCCAGCATTTT	CASSSQGAGNQPQHF
TRBD2	TRBV6-5	few	TRBJ2-1	TGTGCCAGCAGTTACACCACCGGGGGGGTCTACAATGAGCAGTTCTTC	CASSYTTGGVYNEQFF
NA	TRBV6-7	few	TRBJ2-3	TGTGCCAGCAGTTACCGAAGGTTGGAAGGGTGGCCAATGTTTCCGTATTTT	CASSYRRLEGWPMFPYF
NA	TRBV12-3/TRBV12-4	NA	TRBJ1-2	TGTGCCAGCAGTTTAGCGCGGGGGAGAGCTCAGTATGGCTACACCTTC	CASSLARGRAQYGYTF
NA	TRBV13	NA	TRBJ2-1	TGTGCCAGCAGCCGCCGACAGGGGAGGGGGGGCAATGAGCAGTTCTTC	CASSRRQGRGGNEQFF
TRBD1	TRBV6-1	few	TRBJ1-5	TGTGCCAGCAGCCAAACCCGGGACAGGGGCCAGCCCCAGCATTTT	CASSQTRDRGQPQHF
NA	TRBV4-1	few	TRBJ2-5	TGCGCCAGCAGCCAAGATGGGCAGCCAGGTGGGACCCAGTACTTC	CASSQDGQPGGTQYF
NA	TRBV20-1	NA	TRBJ2-5	TGCAGTGCTTCGGTCCCGGGGGCATGGGGGGAGACCCAGTACTTC	CSASVPGAWGETQYF
TRBD2	TRBV12-3/TRBV12-4	NA	TRBJ2-3	TGTGCCACCAGACAGGGACTAGCGGGGGTTACAGATACGCAGTATTTT	CATRQGLAGVTDTQYF
TRBD2	TRBV10-3	NA	TRBJ2-1	TGTGCCATCAGCGGGACTAGCGGGAGGGCCAATGAGCAGTTCTTC	CAISGTSGRANEQFF
NA	TRBV20-1	NA	TRBJ2-6	TGCAGTGCTAGGGGGGACACTTCTGGGGCCAACGTCCTGACTTTC	CSARGDTSGANVLTF
NA	TRBV21-1	NA	TRBJ2-3	TGTGCCAGGACCCAGGGGCTTACGACAGATACGCAGTATTTT	CARTQGLTTDTQYF
NA	TRBV25-1	NA	TRBJ1-6	TGTGCCAGCAGTCTCGGGGTGGGGGGTTCACCCCTCCACTTT	CASSLGVGGSPLHF
NA	TRBV5-1	many	TRBJ1-1	TGCGCCAGCAGCTCAACTCAGTACACTGAAGCTTTCTTT	CASSSTQYTEAFF
NA	TRBV7-2	NA	TRBJ2-2	TGTGCCAGCGGTCCGTTTACAGTAGCCGGGGAGCTGTTTTTT	CASGPFTVAGELFF
NA	TRBV6-4	NA	TRBJ2-7	TGTGCCAGCACACTAGCCACCTACGAGCAGTACTTC	CASTLATYEQYF
TRBD1	TRBV6-5	NA	TRBJ1-2	TGTGCCAGCAGTTACTCGACCAGGGGGCCGCAGGGCTACACCTTC	CASSYSTRGPQGYTF
TRBD1	TRBV12-3/TRBV12-4	few	TRBJ2-7	TGTGCCAGCAGGGATACAGGGGGCTCCTACGAGCAGTACTTC	CASRDTGGSYEQYF
NA	TRBV5-6	NA	TRBJ2-3	TGTGCCACCGCATCCCGGCGGATCACCACAGATACGCAGTATTTT	CATASRRITTDTQYF
NA	TRBV5-6	NA	TRBJ2-2	TGTGCCAGCAGCTTGGGGGGTAGCGAGAACACCGGGGAGCTGTTTTTT	CASSLGGSENTGELFF
NA	TRBV27	NA	TRBJ1-1	TGTGCCAGCAGTTTTAACAGGGCGAACACTGAAGCTTTCTTT	CASSFNRANTEAFF
TRBD2	TRBV20-1	NA	TRBJ2-2	TGCAGTGCTATTACTAGCGGGAGGGGCGGGGAGCTGTTTTTT	CSAITSGRGGELFF
TRBD1	TRBV5-1	many	TRBJ1-1	TGCGCCAGCAGCTTGGTGGGCGGGACAGCATCTATGAACACTGAAGCTTTCTTT	CASSLVGGTASMNTEAFF
NA	TRBV7-6	few	TRBJ2-2	TGTGCCAGCAGCTTATGGCAGGGGGGCACCGGGGAGCTGTTTTTT	CASSLWQGGTGELFF
TRBD1	TRBV5-1	NA	TRBJ2-3	TGCGCCAGCCGACAGGGGACCACAGATACGCAGTATTTT	CASRQGTTDTQYF
NA	TRBV20-1	few	TRBJ1-2	TGCAGTGCCCCATGGGGGTCCTCGAGCGGCTACACCTTC	CSAPWGSSSGYTF
TRBD2	TRBV6-4	few	TRBJ2-3	TGTGCCAGCAGTGACTCAGCGGGAGGGCCCAGGAAAACAGATACGCAGTATTTT	CASSDSAGGPRKTDTQYF
NA	TRBV4-3	NA	TRBJ2-7	TGCGCCAGCAGCCAAACAACTCTTTCCTACGAGCAGTACTTC	CASSQTTLSYEQYF
TRBD1	TRBV7-9	NA	TRBJ1-2	TGTGCCAGCAGACAAATGGGACAGACCTATGGCTACACCTTC	CASRQMGQTYGYTF
NA	TRBV19	NA	TRBJ2-6	TGTGCCAGTAGTATAGCCGGGGTCGGGGCCAACGTCCTGACTTTC	CASSIAGVGANVLTF
TRBD1	TRBV20-1	few	TRBJ2-3	TGCAGTGCCAGGAGGTTGGTGACAGGGTCAGATACGCAGTATTTT	CSARRLVTGSDTQYF
TRBD1	TRBV9	many	TRBJ1-6	TGTGCCAGCAGTGACAGGGCTAATTCACCCCTCCACTTT	CASSDRANSPLHF
NA	TRBV18	NA	TRBJ2-2	TGTGCCAGCTCACCGACCACCGGGGAGCTGTTTTTT	CASSPTTGELFF
NA	TRBV5-1	NA	TRBJ2-1	TGCGCCAGCAGCCCTACGACTCTTTCGGTAAACAATGAGCAGTTCTTC	CASSPTTLSVNNEQFF
NA	TRBV9	NA	TRBJ2-3	TGTGCCAGCAGTGAGACCGGTAACCCGAGAGCTAGCACAGATACGCAGTATTTT	CASSETGNPRASTDTQYF
TRBD2	TRBV7-2	NA	TRBJ2-2	TGTGCCAGCAGCCCTAAGCTAGCGGGGTACACCGGGGAGCTGTTTTTT	CASSPKLAGYTGELFF
TRBD2	TRBV11-2	NA	TRBJ2-5	TGTGCCAGCAGCCTCCTTGGGTTAGCGGGGGGTCCAGAGACCCAGTACTTC	CASSLLGLAGGPETQYF
NA	TRBV21-1	NA	TRBJ2-2	TGTGCCAGCAGCAAGACCATTAGCGGGATTGACACCGGGGAGCTGTTTTTT	CASSKTISGIDTGELFF
TRBD1	TRBV12-3/TRBV12-4	few	TRBJ1-2	TGTGCCAGCAGTCGGGGACAGTACTATGGCTACACCTTC	CASSRGQYYGYTF
NA	TRBV12-3/TRBV12-4	many	TRBJ2-7	TGTGCCAGCAGTTTAGAGGTCCGGAGGGAGCAGTACTTC	CASSLEVRREQYF
NA	TRBV2	NA	TRBJ2-1	TGTGCCAGCAGTTCTCGGCGACCCGGGACCACTTACAATGAGCAGTTCTTC	CASSSRRPGTTYNEQFF
NA	TRBV7-6	NA	TRBJ2-6	TGTGCCAGCAGCTTAGCGGGGAGATCTGGGGCCAACGTCCTGACTTTC	CASSLAGRSGANVLTF
TRBD2	TRBV11-2	once	TRBJ2-1	TGTGCCAGCAGCTTATCAGCGGGAACTCACAATGAGCAGTTCTTC	CASSLSAGTHNEQFF
NA	TRBV6-1	NA	TRBJ2-7	TGTGCCAGCAGCATACCGGGACCCTTAACCTACGAGCAGTACTTC	CASSIPGPLTYEQYF
NA	TRBV20-1	NA	TRBJ2-7	TGCAGTGCTACCGGGACTGGGAAATCGGAGCAGTACTTC	CSATGTGKSEQYF
NA	TRBV24-1	few	TRBJ1-5	TGTGCCACCAGTGATTTGAGGGGTCAGCCCCAGCATTTT	CATSDLRGQPQHF
TRBD2	TRBV12-3/TRBV12-4	NA	TRBJ2-3	TGTGCCAGCACCTCGACTAGCGAAAGCACAGATACGCAGTATTTT	CASTSTSESTDTQYF
TRBD1	TRBV24-1	NA	TRBJ2-2	TGTGCCACCAGTGATTTGGGACAGGGAACCGGGGAGCTGTTTTTT	CATSDLGQGTGELFF
NA	TRBV6-1	NA	TRBJ2-6	TGTGCCAGCAGAAGACAGAGCTCTGGGGCCAACGTCCTGACTTTC	CASRRQSSGANVLTF